This T cell receptor beta chain was retrieved from a study of cytomegalovirus exposure and HLA in healthy donors. General study results and limits: Despite most TCR sequences being rare, some public TCRs occurred in many donors. Other equally common chains were less clonally expanded than HLA-associated TCR beta chains, a later analysis showed.

The PCR ran on 60 Vbeta and 13 Jbeta primers. Measured with immunoSEQ multiplex PCR; TCRdb has only the in-frame clones, and not every one. The listing records roughly 190,000 clones. The CDR3 loop spans 15 amino acids. Germline V gene lookup returns CDR1 KGHSH and CDR2 LQKENI. V was trimmed by 5 bases and J by 6 bases, leaving 20 bases between them. About this clone itself: The antigen remains unidentified.

The chain couples TRBV18 to TRBJ2-7; D perhaps matches TRBD2 (7 bases). What was sequenced was PBMCs. This TCR derives from a woman under 30 in good health and CMV-seropositive. CDR3 nucleotide sequence: TGTGCCAGCTCAGCTAACGGTGGGGGGGCGCTCGAGCAGTACTTC. This sequence encodes CASSANGGGALEQYF.